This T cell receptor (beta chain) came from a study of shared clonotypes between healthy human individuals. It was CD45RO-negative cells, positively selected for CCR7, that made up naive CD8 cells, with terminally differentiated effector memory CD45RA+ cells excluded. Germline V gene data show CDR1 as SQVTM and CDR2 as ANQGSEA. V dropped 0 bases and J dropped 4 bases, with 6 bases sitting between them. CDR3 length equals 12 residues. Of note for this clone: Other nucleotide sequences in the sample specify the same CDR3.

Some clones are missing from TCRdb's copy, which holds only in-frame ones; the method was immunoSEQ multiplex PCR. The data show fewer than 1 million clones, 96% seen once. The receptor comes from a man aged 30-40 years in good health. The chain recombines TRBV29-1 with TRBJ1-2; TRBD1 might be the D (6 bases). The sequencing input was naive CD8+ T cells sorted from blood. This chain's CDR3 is CSVEDRGYGYTF. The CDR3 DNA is TGCAGCGTTGAAGACAGGGGCTATGGCTACACCTTC. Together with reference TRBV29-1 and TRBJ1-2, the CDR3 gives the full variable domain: SAVISQKPSRDICQRGTSLTIQCQVDSQVTMMFWYRQQPGQSLTLIATANQGSEATYESGFVIDKFPISRPNLTFSTLTVSNMSPEDSSIYLCSVEDRGYGYTFGSGTRLTVV.